This passage covers 18 T cell receptor beta chains from one sample sequenced in a study of blood T cell repertoires in COVID-19. The assay was immunoSEQ multiplex PCR, and TCRdb's table has in-frame clones only and misses some. The sample shows about 130,000 clones, about 79% of them seen only once. Specimen: peripheral blood. Every receptor here comes from a man in his forties with active or convalescent COVID-19.

V usage is TRBV10-2 and J usage is TRBJ1-1, with 8 bases aligning to TRBD1. V lost 4 bases and J lost 5; bases outside the gene matches: 9. The CDR3 is 15 residues long. Germline V gene sequence: CDR1 WSHSY, CDR2 SAAADI. CDR3 in amino acids: CASSGWTGRRTEAFF. CDR3 coding DNA: TGCGCCAGCAGTGGCTGGACAGGGAGGAGAACTGAAGCTTTCTTT.

V usage is TRBV29-1 and J usage is TRBJ1-2, with 12 bases aligning to TRBD1. The junction had 7 bases not matched to a gene; V was cut back by 6 bases and J by 5 bases. CDR1 is SQVTM and CDR2 is ANQGSEA in the germline V gene. This CDR3 is 14 amino acids long. Here the CDR3 DNA reads TGCAGCGTGCGCGGGACAGGGGGCGATTATGGCTACACCTTC. Translated: CSVRGTGGDYGYTF.

This chain joins TRBV5-1 and TRBJ2-7; 9 nucleotides align to TRBD1. V was clipped by 4 bases and J by 1 base; unmatched bases: 3. The germline gives CDR1 SGHRS, CDR2 YFSETQ. The CDR3 spans 14 residues. The chain's CDR3 is CASSQDRGSYEQYF. The CDR3 bases are TGCGCCAGCAGCCAGGACAGGGGATCCTACGAGCAGTACTTC.

The chain links TRBV4-1 to TRBJ1-2, with D maybe TRBD1 (5 bases). Germline loops: CDR1 MGHRA, CDR2 YSYEKL. The CDR3 loop spans 16 amino acids. The V end lost 0 bases, the J end lost 5 bases, and 16 bases lay between the germline ends. CDR3 bases: TGCGCCAGCAGCCAAGATGGGGGGATGGTTGGGTATGGCTACACCTTC. It translates to CASSQDGGMVGYGYTF.

The chain is built from TRBV4-2 and TRBJ2-3, with 15 nucleotides matching TRBD2. Trimming at V came to 4 bases and at J to 6 bases, leaving 5 bases not matched to a gene. CDR1 LGHNA and CDR2 YNFKEQ come from the germline V gene. The CDR3 sequence is 16 residues long. The CDR3 region is CASSPGTSGGTDTQYF. In DNA form, the CDR3 reads TGTGCCAGCAGCCCCGGGACTAGCGGGGGGACCGATACGCAGTATTTT.

The chain carries TRBV6-6 and TRBJ1-6; TRBD1 aligns across 7 bases. This CDR3 region has 15 residues. Germline trimming cut 0 bases from V and 9 bases from J; bases unmatched to any gene: 5. From germline, CDR1 is MNHNY and CDR2 SVGAGI (reference sequence). CDR3 nucleotides: TGTGCCAGCAGTTACTCTAGGCAGGGGGGTTCACCCCTCCACTTT. It translates to CASSYSRQGGSPLHF.

The sample holds a few counts of this clone. CDR3 DNA sequence: TGTGCCAGCAGTGCCGGGGGGGGGTATGCCTACGAGCAGTACTTC. Residues: CASSAGGGYAYEQYF. The chain carries TRBV25-1 and TRBJ2-7, with 8 bases lining up with TRBD2. V was pared by 4 bases and J by 2 bases, with 7 bases of the junction left unmatched. Germline CDR1 MGHDK, CDR2 SYGVNS. This CDR3 contains 15 residues.

The chain recombines TRBV7-9 with TRBJ2-7; TRBD1 matches at 7 bases. CDR1 is SEHNR and CDR2 is FQNEAQ in the germline V gene (reference sequence). V shed 3 bases, J shed 0 bases, and the junction held 2 bases outside the gene matches. The CDR3 covers 14 residues. In DNA form, the CDR3 reads TGTGCCAGCAGCTTGGACAGGCTCTCCTACGAGCAGTACTTC. This encodes CASSLDRLSYEQYF. Variable domain in full (rest from reference TRBV7-9 and TRBJ2-7): DTGVSQNPRHKITKRGQNVTFRCDPISEHNRLYWYRQTLGQGPEFLTYFQNEAQLEKSRLLSDRFSAERPKGSFSTLEIQRTEQGDSAMYLCASSLDRLSYEQYFGPGTRLTVT.

The chain couples TRBV30 to TRBJ1-5; tentatively, D is TRBD1 (6 bases). The CDR3 runs 15 residues. Germline V gives CDR1 GTSNPN, CDR2 SVGIG (reference sequence). With 0 bases removed from V and 4 bases from J, the gap between germline ends came to 13 bases. This chain's CDR3 is CAWSVPTGMNQPQHF. CDR3 bases: TGTGCCTGGAGTGTTCCCACAGGGATGAATCAGCCCCAGCATTTT.

The chain carries TRBV2 and TRBJ2-7; the D is unclear. Germline CDR1 reads SNHLY; CDR2 reads FYNNEI. The V end lost 1 base, the J end lost 4 bases, and 14 bases lay between the germline ends. This CDR3 region has 15 residues. The CDR3 DNA sequence: TGTGCCAGCAGTGAAGTGATGGGCCCTCCATACGAGCAGTACTTC. As protein: CASSEVMGPPYEQYF.

CDR3 sequence (DNA): TGTGCCAGCAGCTTGATCCCCGCGGGGAGGTCCTACGAGCAGTACTTC. It codes for CASSLIPAGRSYEQYF. The chain recombines TRBV7-2 with TRBJ2-7; a possible D gene is TRBD2 (6 bases). Germline CDR1 SGHTA, CDR2 FQGNSA. Deletions cut 3 bases from V and 1 base from J, with 16 bases between. CDR3 size: 16 residues. Supplemented by reference TRBV7-2 and TRBJ2-7, the full variable domain reads GAGVSQSPSNKVTEKGKDVELRCDPISGHTALYWYRQSLGQGLEFLIYFQGNSAPDKSGLPSDRFSAERTGGSVSTLTIQRTQQEDSAVYLCASSLIPAGRSYEQYFGPGTRLTVT.

The chain has TRBV5-1 and TRBJ2-2; unclear D gene. Germline V lookup: CDR1 SGHRS, CDR2 YFSETQ. Trimming removed 4 bases from V and 2 bases from J, with 3 bases in between. This CDR3 comprises 12 residues. As DNA, the CDR3 is TGCGCCAGCAGCCTTAACACCGGGGAGCTGTTTTTT. Amino acids: CASSLNTGELFF.

The rearrangement links TRBV2 to TRBJ1-1; D perhaps matches TRBD1 (6 bases). Germline CDR1 reads SNHLY; CDR2 reads FYNNEI. V was shortened by 5 bases and J by 6 bases, with 16 bases between the two germline ends. This CDR3 has 14 residues. The CDR3 here is CASSPGDTSPEAFF. The DNA of the CDR3 is TGTGCCAGCAGTCCCGGGGACACAAGCCCTGAAGCTTTCTTT.

This chain uses TRBV9 with TRBJ2-2; possible D gene TRBD2, 6 bases. Deletions cut 3 bases from V and 4 bases from J, with 16 bases between. Looked up from germline, CDR1 is SGDLS and CDR2 is YYNGEE. The CDR3 length is 16 residues. The CDR3 here is CASSAFILGGTGELFF. CDR3 sequence (DNA): TGTGCCAGCAGCGCGTTTATTCTCGGGGGCACCGGGGAGCTGTTTTTT. The entire variable domain, with the rest obtained from reference TRBV9 and TRBJ2-2, is as follows: DSGVTQTPKHLITATGQRVTLRCSPRSGDLSVYWYQQSLDQGLQFLIQYYNGEERAKGNILERFSAQQFPDLHSELNLSSLELGDSALYFCASSAFILGGTGELFFGEGSRLTVL.

J is TRBJ2-5 and V is TRBV4-1; tentative D call: TRBD2 (7 bases). Trimming took off 4 bases at V and 9 bases at J, with 27 bases between the two ends. Germline V gene lookup returns CDR1 MGHRA and CDR2 YSYEKL. The CDR3 sequence is 17 residues long. This CDR3 is CASSREGGGVGFVAQYF. The CDR3 DNA reads as TGCGCCAGCAGCCGAGAAGGGGGAGGGGTTGGTTTTGTGGCCCAGTACTTC.

This chain uses TRBV5-3 with TRBJ1-2; 9 bases map to TRBD1. TRBV5-3 is an open reading frame whose function is uncertain. V was clipped by 10 bases and J by 2 bases; unmatched bases: 6. There are 13 residues in the CDR3. This chain's CDR3 is CAGGTGPNYGYTF. The CDR3 DNA reads TGTGCCGGGGGGACAGGGCCCAACTATGGCTACACCTTC.

This clone was seen more than once but under ten times. The chain employs TRBV30 and TRBJ2-7; the match to TRBD2 covers 7 bases. V trimming: 4 bases; J trimming: 7 bases; junction bases outside the gene matches: 10. CDR3 size: 13 residues. The V gene's germline CDR1 is GTSNPN and CDR2 SVGIG (reference sequence). CDR3 DNA: TGTGCCTGGAAGGGCGGGAGTTCGCGGGAGCAGTACTTC. Protein sequence: CAWKGGSSREQYF.

V gene TRBV11-3 combines with J gene TRBJ2-7; 9 bases fit TRBD1. This CDR3 is built from 13 residues. V lost 4 bases and J lost 7; bases outside the gene matches: 5. Germline V CDR1 and CDR2: SGHNT, YENEEA. The CDR3 spells CASSSDRGYEQYF. In DNA, the CDR3 is TGTGCCAGCAGCTCGGACAGGGGTTATGAGCAGTACTTC.